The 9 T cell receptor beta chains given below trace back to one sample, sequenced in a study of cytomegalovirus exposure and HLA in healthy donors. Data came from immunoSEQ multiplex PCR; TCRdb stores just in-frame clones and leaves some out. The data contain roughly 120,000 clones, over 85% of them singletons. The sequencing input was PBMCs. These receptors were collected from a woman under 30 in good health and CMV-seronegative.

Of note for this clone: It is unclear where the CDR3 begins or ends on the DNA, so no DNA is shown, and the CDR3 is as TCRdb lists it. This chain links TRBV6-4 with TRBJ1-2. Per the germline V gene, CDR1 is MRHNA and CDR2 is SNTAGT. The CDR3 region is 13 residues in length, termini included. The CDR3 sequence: CASSDFGPGGYTF.

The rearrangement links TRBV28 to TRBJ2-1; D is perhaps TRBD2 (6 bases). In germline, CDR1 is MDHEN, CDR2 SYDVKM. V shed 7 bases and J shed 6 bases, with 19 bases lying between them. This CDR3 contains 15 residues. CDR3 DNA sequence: TGTGCCAGCAAAGTCTGGGACGGAGGGAGCAATGAGCAGTTCTTC. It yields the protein CASKVWDGGSNEQFF.

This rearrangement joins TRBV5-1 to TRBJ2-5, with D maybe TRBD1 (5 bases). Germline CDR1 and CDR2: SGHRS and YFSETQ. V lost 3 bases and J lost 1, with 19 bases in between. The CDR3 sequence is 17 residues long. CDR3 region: CASSYEESRVLQETQYF. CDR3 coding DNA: TGCGCCAGCAGCTACGAGGAGTCCAGGGTACTCCAAGAGACCCAGTACTTC.

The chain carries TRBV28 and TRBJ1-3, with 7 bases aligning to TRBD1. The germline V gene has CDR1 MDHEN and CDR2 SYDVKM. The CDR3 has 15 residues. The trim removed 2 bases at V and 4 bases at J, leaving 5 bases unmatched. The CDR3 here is CASSLDRVTGNTIYF. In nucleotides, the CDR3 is TGTGCCAGCAGTTTAGACAGGGTAACGGGAAACACCATATATTTT.

CDR3 sequence: CASSVEGLGQPQHF. For the CDR3, the DNA is TGTGCCAGCAGCGTAGAGGGACTGGGTCAGCCCCAGCATTTT. The V call is TRBV9, the J call TRBJ1-5; TRBD1 might be the D (5 bases). The CDR3 runs to 14 residues. Germline values: CDR1 SGDLS, CDR2 YYNGEE. V dropped 0 bases and J dropped 6 bases, with 10 bases sitting between them. The whole variable domain, remainder taken from reference TRBV9 and TRBJ1-5, is DSGVTQTPKHLITATGQRVTLRCSPRSGDLSVYWYQQSLDQGLQFLIQYYNGEERAKGNILERFSAQQFPDLHSELNLSSLELGDSALYFCASSVEGLGQPQHFGDGTRLSIL.

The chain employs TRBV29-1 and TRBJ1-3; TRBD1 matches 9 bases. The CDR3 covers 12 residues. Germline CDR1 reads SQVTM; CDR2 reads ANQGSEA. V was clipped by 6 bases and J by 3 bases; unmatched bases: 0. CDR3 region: CSVTGGGNTIYF. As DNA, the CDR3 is TGCAGCGTGACAGGGGGTGGAAACACCATATATTTT.

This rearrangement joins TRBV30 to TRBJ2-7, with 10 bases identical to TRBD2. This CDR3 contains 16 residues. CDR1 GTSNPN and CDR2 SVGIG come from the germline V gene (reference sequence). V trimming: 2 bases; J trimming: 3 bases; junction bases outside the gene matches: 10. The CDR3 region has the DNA TGTGCCTGGAGTCCGAAGCGGGGGGGCCGGGACTACGAGCAGTACTTC. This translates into CAWSPKRGGRDYEQYF.

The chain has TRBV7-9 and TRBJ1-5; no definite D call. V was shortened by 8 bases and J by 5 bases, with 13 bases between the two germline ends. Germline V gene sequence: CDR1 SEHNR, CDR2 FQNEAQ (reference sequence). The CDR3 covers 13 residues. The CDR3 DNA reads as TGTGCCAGCGGAAGAGGCGATGATCAGCCCCAGCATTTT. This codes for CASGRGDDQPQHF. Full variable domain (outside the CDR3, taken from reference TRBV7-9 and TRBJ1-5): DTGVSQNPRHKITKRGQNVTFRCDPISEHNRLYWYRQTLGQGPEFLTYFQNEAQLEKSRLLSDRFSAERPKGSFSTLEIQRTEQGDSAMYLCASGRGDDQPQHFGDGTRLSIL.

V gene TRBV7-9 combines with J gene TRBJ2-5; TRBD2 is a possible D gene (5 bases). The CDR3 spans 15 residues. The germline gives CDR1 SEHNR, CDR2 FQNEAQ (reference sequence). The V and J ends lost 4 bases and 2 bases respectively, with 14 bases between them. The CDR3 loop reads CASSSGKGPQETQYF. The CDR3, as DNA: TGTGCCAGCAGCTCGGGGAAAGGCCCACAAGAGACCCAGTACTTC.